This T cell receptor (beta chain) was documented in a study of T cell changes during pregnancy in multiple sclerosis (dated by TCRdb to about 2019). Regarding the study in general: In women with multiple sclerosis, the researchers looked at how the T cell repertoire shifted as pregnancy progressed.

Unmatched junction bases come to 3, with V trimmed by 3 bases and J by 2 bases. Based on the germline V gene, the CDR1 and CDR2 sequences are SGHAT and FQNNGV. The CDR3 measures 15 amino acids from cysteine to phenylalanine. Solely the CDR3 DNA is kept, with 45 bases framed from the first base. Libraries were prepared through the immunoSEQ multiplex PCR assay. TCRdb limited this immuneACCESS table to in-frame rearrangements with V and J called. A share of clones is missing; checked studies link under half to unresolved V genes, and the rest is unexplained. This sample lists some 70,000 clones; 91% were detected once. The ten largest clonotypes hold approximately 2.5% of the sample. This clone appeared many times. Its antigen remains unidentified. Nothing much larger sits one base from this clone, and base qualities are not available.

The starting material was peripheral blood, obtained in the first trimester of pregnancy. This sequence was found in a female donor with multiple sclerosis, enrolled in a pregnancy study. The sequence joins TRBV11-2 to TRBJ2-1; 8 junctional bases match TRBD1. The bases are TGTGCCAGCAGCTTGCGGACAGGGACCTACAATGAGCAGTTCTTC. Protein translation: CASSLRTGTYNEQFF.